This T cell receptor beta chain was captured by sequencing in a study of T cell responses to AZD1222 COVID-19 vaccine. Sequenced by immunoSEQ multiplex PCR; TCRdb stores in-frame clones only, minus some. The sample records about 77,000 clones, about 92% being singletons. CDR3 size: 14 residues. CDR1 and CDR2 (germline): SGHRS, YFSETQ. Losses at the gene ends were 4 bases for V and 4 bases for J; bases not matched to a gene: 7. This chain uses TRBV5-1 with TRBJ2-7; 8 bases line up with TRBD1. The TCR originated in an adult who received the AZD1222 COVID-19 vaccine. The sample was peripheral blood, taken 28 days after the second AZD1222 dose. The CDR3 DNA is TGCGCCAGCAGCGGAGAGACAGGGGTTTACGAGCAGTACTTC. It encodes CASSGETGVYEQYF.